This record concerns one TCR beta chain sequence. Its antigen is still unknown. The repertoire was sequenced with immunoSEQ multiplex PCR; TCRdb's copy has only in-frame clones and lacks some. Altogether fewer than 130,000 clones are present, roughly 90% being singletons, with the ten largest covering roughly 7.6%. The data are from a study of T cell responses to AZD1222 COVID-19 vaccine. For the study at large: Some second doses came at about 4 weeks and others at about 12 weeks; these were pooled. The study's findings and limits: Mostly white British, mostly female donors; authors suggested clonal diversity may be underestimated.

The germline CDR1 and CDR2 sequences are MDHEN and SYDVKM. The CDR3 is 12 amino acids. Trimming took 8 bases from V and 8 from J; bases not matched to a gene: 4. The rearrangement links TRBV28 to TRBJ1-3; 9 bases fit TRBD1. The material sequenced was peripheral blood, taken on day 0 of AZD1222 vaccination. This sequence originates from an adult in good health. The CDR3, as DNA: TGTGCCAGCGGGGACAGGGTCTACACCATATATTTT. The encoded protein is CASGDRVYTIYF.